Listed below are T cell receptor beta chains from one sample, sequenced in a study of shared clonotypes between healthy human individuals. The repertoire was sequenced with immunoSEQ multiplex PCR; TCRdb's copy has only in-frame clones and lacks some. The table records hundreds of thousands of clones, 92% of them present only once. Sample: naive CD8+ T cells sorted from blood. The receptors come from a man under 40 in good health. Both conserved end residues are part of each CDR3. A D gene is named only where the DNA matches it firmly. Clone size, where shown, is once, few, many, or a class for clones that have expanded.

clone_size: NA
v_call: TRBV7-9
j_call: TRBJ2-1
d_call: TRBD1
cdr3_aa: CASSLVVGQGRVEQFF
cdr3_nt: TGTGCCAGCAGCTTAGTAGTTGGACAGGGCAGGGTTGAGCAGTTCTTC

clone_size: NA
v_call: TRBV30
j_call: TRBJ2-5
d_call: NA
cdr3_aa: CAWSLQGGSETQYF
cdr3_nt: TGTGCCTGGAGTTTACAGGGTGGGTCGGAGACCCAGTACTTC

clone_size: NA
v_call: TRBV7-9
j_call: TRBJ2-1
d_call: TRBD2
cdr3_aa: CASTRGRGYNEQFF
cdr3_nt: TGTGCCAGCACCCGCGGGAGGGGTTACAATGAGCAGTTCTTC

clone_size: NA
v_call: TRBV4-1
j_call: TRBJ2-1
d_call: NA
cdr3_aa: CASSQALSSYNEQFF
cdr3_nt: TGCGCCAGCAGCCAAGCCCTAAGCTCCTACAATGAGCAGTTCTTC

clone_size: NA
v_call: TRBV7-9
j_call: TRBJ1-4
d_call: NA
cdr3_aa: CASSQGPEKLFF
cdr3_nt: TGTGCCAGCAGCCAGGGCCCAGAGAAACTGTTTTTT

clone_size: NA
v_call: TRBV7-3
j_call: TRBJ2-1
d_call: NA
cdr3_aa: CASSSPGNEQFF
cdr3_nt: TGTGCCAGCAGCTCCCCCGGTAATGAGCAGTTCTTC

clone_size: NA
v_call: TRBV27
j_call: TRBJ1-1
d_call: NA
cdr3_aa: CASREGWAEAFF
cdr3_nt: TGTGCCAGCAGAGAAGGGTGGGCTGAAGCTTTCTTT

clone_size: few
v_call: TRBV5-4
j_call: TRBJ2-7
d_call: TRBD2
cdr3_aa: CASRSWGGEQYF
cdr3_nt: TGTGCCAGCAGGTCCTGGGGGGGCGAGCAGTACTTC

clone_size: NA
v_call: TRBV7-9
j_call: TRBJ2-3
d_call: NA
cdr3_aa: CASSFWKITDTQYF
cdr3_nt: TGTGCCAGCAGCTTTTGGAAAATCACAGATACGCAGTATTTT

clone_size: NA
v_call: TRBV7-9
j_call: TRBJ2-7
d_call: NA
cdr3_aa: CASSLVGGIASYEQYF
cdr3_nt: TGTGCCAGCAGCTTAGTAGGGGGGATAGCCTCATACGAGCAGTACTTC

clone_size: NA
v_call: TRBV13
j_call: TRBJ2-7
d_call: TRBD2
cdr3_aa: CASSLGMLAGVLERYEQYF
cdr3_nt: TGTGCCAGCAGCTTGGGCATGCTAGCGGGAGTCCTGGAGCGCTACGAGCAGTACTTC

clone_size: NA
v_call: TRBV11-2
j_call: TRBJ2-7
d_call: TRBD2
cdr3_aa: CASSLNGGRGFYEQYF
cdr3_nt: TGTGCCAGCAGCTTAAACGGCGGGAGGGGATTTTACGAGCAGTACTTC

clone_size: NA
v_call: TRBV9
j_call: TRBJ2-7
d_call: TRBD2
cdr3_aa: CASSVAGGPYEQYF
cdr3_nt: TGTGCCAGCAGCGTAGCGGGAGGGCCCTACGAGCAGTACTTC

clone_size: NA
v_call: TRBV7-9
j_call: TRBJ2-3
d_call: NA
cdr3_aa: CASSEIRDTQYF
cdr3_nt: TGTGCCAGCAGCGAGATCAGAGATACGCAGTATTTT